This T cell receptor (beta chain) was found in a study of cytomegalovirus exposure and HLA in healthy donors. Data came from immunoSEQ multiplex PCR; TCRdb stores just in-frame clones and leaves some out. The repertoire includes 200,000 or so clones, roughly 87% of them detected once, and roughly 2% sits in the top ten. CDR1 and CDR2 from the germline V gene are SNHLY and FYNNEI. V shed 4 bases and J 7 bases; nucleotides not matched to a gene: 3. The CDR3 is made up of 14 amino acids. This sequence joins TRBV2 and TRBJ2-3, with 12 bases matching TRBD2. Input material: PBMCs. The source is a woman in her late teens or twenties in good health and CMV-seropositive. CDR3 residues: CASSVGLAGNTQYF. The CDR3 DNA reads TGTGCCAGCAGTGTCGGACTAGCGGGAAATACGCAGTATTTT.